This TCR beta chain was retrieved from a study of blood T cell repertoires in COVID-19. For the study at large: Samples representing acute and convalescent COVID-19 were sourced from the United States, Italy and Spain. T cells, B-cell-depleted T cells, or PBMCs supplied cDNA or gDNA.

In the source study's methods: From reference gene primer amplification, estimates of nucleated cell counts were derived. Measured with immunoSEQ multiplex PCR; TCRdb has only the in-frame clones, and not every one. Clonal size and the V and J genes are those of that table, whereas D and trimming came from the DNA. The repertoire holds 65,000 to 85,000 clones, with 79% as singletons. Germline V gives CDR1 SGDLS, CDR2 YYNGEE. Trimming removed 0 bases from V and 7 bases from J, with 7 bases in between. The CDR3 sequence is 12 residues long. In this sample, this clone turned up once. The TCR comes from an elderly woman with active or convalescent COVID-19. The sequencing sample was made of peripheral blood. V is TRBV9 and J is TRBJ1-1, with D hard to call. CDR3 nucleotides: TGTGCCAGCAGCGTAGGAGGCAGTGAAGCTTTCTTT. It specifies CASSVGGSEAFF.